This entry lists 24 T cell receptor beta chains sequenced from one sample in a study of cytomegalovirus exposure and HLA in healthy donors. PCR was performed using 60 Vbeta and 13 Jbeta primers. The assay was immunoSEQ multiplex PCR, and TCRdb's table has in-frame clones only and misses some. The data hold approximately 170,000 clones, with 60% to 80% observed a single time. The sample comprised PBMCs. These receptors originate from a woman in her thirties or forties in good health and CMV-seropositive.

The genes are TRBV12-1 and TRBJ2-7; the table names TRBD2, a call not compared with the DNA. TRBV12-1 is tagged as a pseudogene. This CDR3 comprises 18 residues. Here the CDR3 DNA reads TGTGCCAGCAGCTTTGCGTACTCGCTAGCGGGAGCCTCCTACGAGCAGTACTTC. Translating gives CASSFAYSLAGASYEQYF.

A remark on this clone: The junction departs from the called germline gene at one end, perhaps through a read error. V gene TRBV27 combines with J gene TRBJ2-7; D gene ambiguous. This CDR3 region has 13 residues. Germline V lookup: CDR1 MNHEY, CDR2 SMNVEV (reference sequence). DNA for the CDR3: TGTGACAGCAGTTCGCGCGGCTTATACGAGCAGTACTTC. Protein: CDSSSRGLYEQYF.

The V gene is TRBV5-1, the J gene TRBJ2-7, with D perhaps TRBD2 (5 bases). The CDR3 length is 14 residues. The V and J ends lost 1 base and 3 bases respectively, with 11 bases between them. CDR1 and CDR2 (germline): SGHRS, YFSETQ. The CDR3 DNA reads as TGCGCCAGCAGCTTGAGCGGATTAAACTACGAGCAGTACTTC. It codes for CASSLSGLNYEQYF.

The CDR3 DNA reads TGCGCCAGCAGCTTAGCGGGAGGCACTTCCGATGAGCAGTTCTTC. Its protein is CASSLAGGTSDEQFF. The chain combines TRBV5-1 with TRBJ2-1; 9 nucleotides agree with TRBD2. Trimming at V came to 2 bases and at J to 8 bases, leaving 8 bases not matched to a gene. The CDR3 runs to 15 residues. Germline CDR1 SGHRS, CDR2 YFSETQ.

The chain recombines TRBV4-3 with TRBJ2-5; TRBD2 aligns across 13 bases. The J call may not be correct, given that the DNA end is closer to TRBJ2-7. This CDR3 has 18 residues. Germline loops: CDR1 LGHNA, CDR2 YSLEER. The CDR3 here is CASSQDRTSGSGGYEQYF. Written as DNA, the CDR3 is TGCGCCAGCAGCCAAGACAGGACTAGCGGGAGTGGAGGCTACGAGCAGTACTTC.

The DNA for the CDR3 is TGTGCCAGCTCCGGGACAGGAGGGTACGAGCAGTACTTC. It codes for CASSGTGGYEQYF. This chain joins TRBV6-5 and TRBJ2-7; 8 positions match TRBD1. The trim removed 8 bases at V and 4 bases at J, leaving 7 bases unmatched. The CDR3 has 13 amino acids. Germline assignment: CDR1 MNHEY and CDR2 SVGAGI.

The chain links TRBV7-2 to TRBJ1-3; D gene unclear. CDR1 and CDR2 from the germline V gene are SGHTA and FQGNSA. Trimming pared 1 base from V and 4 bases from J, leaving 8 bases between. This CDR3 contains 14 residues. This CDR3 is CASSLETVGNTIYF. The CDR3, as DNA: TGTGCCAGCAGCTTAGAGACTGTAGGAAACACCATATATTTT.

The V gene is TRBV29-1, the J gene TRBJ2-3; weak D call: TRBD1 (5 bases). The CDR3 spans 14 residues. V was clipped by 3 bases and J by 2 bases, with 12 bases between them. CDR1 is SQVTM, CDR2 ANQGSEA, per germline. CDR3 bases: TGCAGCGTTGATCAGGGCTTCTTCACAGATACGCAGTATTTT. It encodes CSVDQGFFTDTQYF.

This clone was recorded a few times. V is TRBV18 and J is TRBJ2-7; 12 bases match TRBD2. The V gene end was trimmed by 3 bases and the J gene end by 6 bases; junction bases not matched to a gene: 6. The CDR3 runs to 15 residues. Germline V gives CDR1 KGHSH, CDR2 LQKENI. CDR3 coding DNA: TGTGCCAGCTCACCCAGACTAGCGGGAGCTCTCGAGCAGTACTTC. Amino acid sequence: CASSPRLAGALEQYF.

The genes are TRBV19 and TRBJ1-2, with 8 bases aligning to TRBD1. The V and J ends lost 3 bases and 4 bases, in that order; junction bases with no gene match: 7. The CDR3 loop spans 15 amino acids. Germline V lookup: CDR1 LNHDA, CDR2 SQIVND (reference sequence). The CDR3 is CASSIGQGATYGYTF. In DNA form, the CDR3 reads TGTGCCAGTAGTATCGGCCAGGGGGCGACCTATGGCTACACCTTC.

This clone was observed a handful of times. The chain has TRBV7-8 and TRBJ2-7; 9 positions agree with TRBD2. Germline assignment: CDR1 SGHVS and CDR2 FQNEAQ. This CDR3 spans 15 amino acids. J gave up 2 bases and V 5 bases, and 7 bases lay outside the gene matches. The CDR3 DNA reads TGTGCCAGCAGCCGAAAGACTAGCGGAACCTACGAGCAGTACTTC. Protein sequence: CASSRKTSGTYEQYF.

The V gene is TRBV6-5, the J gene TRBJ2-2; 8 nucleotides align to TRBD1. Germline V lookup: CDR1 MNHEY, CDR2 SVGAGI. This CDR3 has 14 amino acids. The V and J ends lost 5 bases and 3 bases, in that order; junction bases with no gene match: 2. CDR3 nucleotide sequence: TGTGCCAGCAGTGTACAGGGGGACACCGGGGAGCTGTTTTTT. Translating it yields CASSVQGDTGELFF.

This chain uses TRBV4-3 with TRBJ2-5, with a weak D call TRBD1 (6 bases). The J call is in doubt because the DNA end fits TRBJ2-7 better. Germline V gene sequence: CDR1 LGHNA, CDR2 YSLEER. The CDR3 spans 15 residues. The CDR3 is CASSLGSSQGYEQYF. The CDR3 nucleotides are TGCGCCAGCAGCCTCGGAAGCTCACAGGGCTACGAGCAGTACTTC.

This chain links TRBV2 with TRBJ1-2; TRBD1 aligns across 7 bases. The germline V gene has CDR1 SNHLY and CDR2 FYNNEI. This CDR3 is built from 15 residues. V dropped 6 bases and J dropped 4; count of bases not matched to a gene: 11. The CDR3 DNA is TGTGCCAGCAGGTCCGGGACAGCAGTAACCTATGGCTACACCTTC. It yields the protein CASRSGTAVTYGYTF.

The CDR3 DNA is TGTGCCAGCAGCCCCCGGAGCCGGGGGGTATATGGCTACACCTTC. Amino acid sequence: CASSPRSRGVYGYTF. The chain combines TRBV5-8 with TRBJ1-2; a possible D gene is TRBD1 (5 bases). Germline V gives CDR1 SGHTS, CDR2 YDEGEE. V was shortened by 4 bases and J by 5 bases, with 18 bases between the two germline ends. CDR3 length equals 15 residues.

The chain carries TRBV7-2 and TRBJ2-1; tentatively, D is TRBD1 (7 bases). The V end was cut by 4 bases, the J end by 5 bases, with 15 bases between. This CDR3 region has 15 residues. Germline V gives CDR1 SGHTA, CDR2 FQGNSA. The CDR3 DNA reads TGTGCCAGCAGCTCGCCGACAGGGAGGCACAATGAGCAGTTCTTC. It yields the protein CASSSPTGRHNEQFF.

This clone was detected once. The CDR3 sequence: CASSEDRGAADTQYF. The CDR3 bases are TGTGCCAGCAGCGAGGACAGGGGGGCTGCAGATACGCAGTATTTT. The chain links TRBV11-2 to TRBJ2-3; the match to TRBD1 covers 10 bases. Germline lookup yields CDR1 SGHAT and CDR2 FQNNGV. Germline trimming cut 5 bases from V and 4 bases from J; bases unmatched to any gene: 6. The CDR3 runs 15 residues.

The chain links TRBV5-4 to TRBJ2-5; 8 nucleotides line up with TRBD2. Germline CDR1 reads SGHNT; CDR2 reads YYREEE (reference sequence). The CDR3 extends over 16 amino acids. Trimming at V came to 4 bases and at J to 3 bases, leaving 11 bases not matched to a gene. CDR3 DNA sequence: TGTGCCAGCAGCCATGGGACTAGGACATTGGAAGAGACCCAGTACTTC. Its protein is CASSHGTRTLEETQYF.

The chain employs TRBV7-9 and TRBJ1-2; 8 nucleotides agree with TRBD1. The junction had 6 bases not matched to a gene; V was cut back by 8 bases and J by 7 bases. The CDR3 is 12 amino acids. The germline gives CDR1 SEHNR, CDR2 FQNEAQ (reference sequence). CDR3 loop: CASGSDRGGYTF. The CDR3 coding sequence is TGTGCCAGCGGTTCAGACAGGGGTGGCTACACCTTC.

This rearrangement joins TRBV10-3 to TRBJ1-5, with a tentative D call TRBD1 (6 bases). This CDR3 is 12 amino acids long. Germline V gives CDR1 ENHRY, CDR2 SYGVKD. Trimming cost V 5 bases and J 4 bases, with 6 bases left between them. The CDR3 loop is CAISTGNQPQHF. The CDR3 region has the DNA TGTGCCATCAGTACAGGGAATCAGCCCCAGCATTTT.

In this sample, this clone turned up once. The rearrangement joins TRBV21-1 to TRBJ1-5. TRBV21-1 is a listed pseudogene. CDR3 length equals 14 residues. As DNA, the CDR3 is TGTGCCAGCAGCAAAATGGGAGGGCGTCAGCCCCAGCATTTT. Translating gives CASSKMGGRQPQHF.

V usage is TRBV28 and J usage is TRBJ1-2, with D possibly being TRBD1 (6 bases). The CDR3 runs 14 residues. Germline V gene data show CDR1 as MDHEN and CDR2 as SYDVKM. Trimming removed 5 bases at V and 4 bases at J, with 14 bases between. The CDR3 reads CASSPPGGLYGYTF. DNA of the CDR3: TGTGCCAGCAGTCCACCTGGGGGCCTCTATGGCTACACCTTC.

The chain uses TRBV30 and TRBJ2-3, with a possible D match to TRBD1 (7 bases). The CDR3 runs to 13 residues. The germline V gene has CDR1 GTSNPN and CDR2 SVGIG (reference sequence). Trimming cost V 4 bases and J 6 bases, with 14 bases left between them. The CDR3 DNA reads as TGTGCCTGGATCGGTGCAGGGGGGGATACGCAGTATTTT. This encodes CAWIGAGGDTQYF. The variable domain in full, completed from reference TRBV30 and TRBJ2-3, reads SQTIHQWPATLVQPVGSPLSLECTVEGTSNPNLYWYRQAAGRGLQLLFYSVGIGQISSEVPQNLSASRPQDRQFILSSKKLLLSDSGFYLCAWIGAGGDTQYFGPGTRLTVL.

The chain recombines TRBV4-3 with TRBJ1-2, with TRBD1 matching over 8 bases. The germline CDR1 and CDR2 sequences are LGHNA and YSLEER. Trimming removed 1 base from V and 4 bases from J; junction bases left unmatched: 5. The CDR3 extends over 15 amino acids. CDR3 sequence: CASSQAFGQGYGYTF. The CDR3 region has the DNA TGCGCCAGCAGCCAAGCGTTCGGACAGGGCTATGGCTACACCTTC.